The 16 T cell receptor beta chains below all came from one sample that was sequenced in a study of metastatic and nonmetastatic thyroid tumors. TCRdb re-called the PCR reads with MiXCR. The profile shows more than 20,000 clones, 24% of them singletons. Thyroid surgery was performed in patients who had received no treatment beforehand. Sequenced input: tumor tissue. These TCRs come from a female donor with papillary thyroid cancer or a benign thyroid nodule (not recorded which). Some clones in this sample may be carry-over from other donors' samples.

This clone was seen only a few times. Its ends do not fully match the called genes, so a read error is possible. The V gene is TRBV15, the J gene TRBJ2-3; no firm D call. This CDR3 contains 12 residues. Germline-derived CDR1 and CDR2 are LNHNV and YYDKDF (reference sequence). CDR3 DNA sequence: TGTGCCACCATCAGATATCCCGGTACGCAGTATTTT. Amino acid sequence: CATIRYPGTQYF.

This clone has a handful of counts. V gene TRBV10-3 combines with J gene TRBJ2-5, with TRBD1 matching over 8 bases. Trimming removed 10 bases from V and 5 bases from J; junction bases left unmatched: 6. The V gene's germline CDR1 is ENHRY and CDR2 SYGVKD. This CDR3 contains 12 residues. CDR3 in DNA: TGTGCCACCTCGGACAGGGTCGAGACCCAGTACTTC. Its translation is CATSDRVETQYF.

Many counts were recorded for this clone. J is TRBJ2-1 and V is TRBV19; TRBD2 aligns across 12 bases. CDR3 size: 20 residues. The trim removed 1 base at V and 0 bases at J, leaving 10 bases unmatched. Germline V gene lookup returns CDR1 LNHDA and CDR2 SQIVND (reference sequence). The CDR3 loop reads CASSIGRLAGGPSSYNEQFF. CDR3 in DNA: TGTGCCAGTAGTATAGGCCGCCTAGCGGGAGGGCCGAGCTCCTACAATGAGCAGTTCTTC.

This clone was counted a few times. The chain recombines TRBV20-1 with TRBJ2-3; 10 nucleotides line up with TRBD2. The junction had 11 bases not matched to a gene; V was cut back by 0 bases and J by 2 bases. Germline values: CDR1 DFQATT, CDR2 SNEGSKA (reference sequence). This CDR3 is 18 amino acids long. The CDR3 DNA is TGCAGTGCTAGAGATGACCCTCGGACTAGCGGCCACACAGATACGCAGTATTTT. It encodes CSARDDPRTSGHTDTQYF.

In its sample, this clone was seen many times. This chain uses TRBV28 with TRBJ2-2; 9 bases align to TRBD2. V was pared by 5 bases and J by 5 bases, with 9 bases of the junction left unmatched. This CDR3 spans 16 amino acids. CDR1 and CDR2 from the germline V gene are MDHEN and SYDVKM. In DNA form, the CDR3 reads TGTGCCAGCAGTATCTTCGCGGGAGGGGCGACCGGGGAGCTGTTTTTT. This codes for CASSIFAGGATGELFF.

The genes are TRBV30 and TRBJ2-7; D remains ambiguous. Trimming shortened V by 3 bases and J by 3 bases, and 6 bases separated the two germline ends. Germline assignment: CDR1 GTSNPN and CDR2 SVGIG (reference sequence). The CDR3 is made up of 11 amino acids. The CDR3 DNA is TGTGCCTGGAGCGGAAACTACGAGCAGTACTTC. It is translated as CAWSGNYEQYF.

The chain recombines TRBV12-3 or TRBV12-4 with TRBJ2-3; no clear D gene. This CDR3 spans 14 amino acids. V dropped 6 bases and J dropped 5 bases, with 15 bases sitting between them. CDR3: CASRSWSPQDTQYF. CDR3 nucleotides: TGTGCCAGCAGGAGCTGGTCCCCACAAGATACGCAGTATTTT.

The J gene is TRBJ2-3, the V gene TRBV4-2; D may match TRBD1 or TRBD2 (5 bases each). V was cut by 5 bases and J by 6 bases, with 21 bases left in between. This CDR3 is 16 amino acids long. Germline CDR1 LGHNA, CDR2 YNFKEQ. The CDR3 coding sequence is TGTGCCAGCAGCACCGACGGGGCTACCATGCTCGATACGCAGTATTTT. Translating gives CASSTDGATMLDTQYF.

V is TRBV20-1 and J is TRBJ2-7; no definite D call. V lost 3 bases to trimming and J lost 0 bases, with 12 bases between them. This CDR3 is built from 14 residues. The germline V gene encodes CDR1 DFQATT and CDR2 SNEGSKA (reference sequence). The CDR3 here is CSASEGPRSYEQYV. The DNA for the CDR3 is TGCAGTGCTAGTGAAGGGCCCCGCTCCTACGAGCAGTACGTC.

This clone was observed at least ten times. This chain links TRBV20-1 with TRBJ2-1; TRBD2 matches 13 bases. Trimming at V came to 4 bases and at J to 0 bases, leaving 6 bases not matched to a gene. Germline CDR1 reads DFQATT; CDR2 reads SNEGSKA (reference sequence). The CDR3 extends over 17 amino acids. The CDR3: CSAMGLAGPVSYNEQFF. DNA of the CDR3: TGCAGTGCTATGGGACTAGCGGGACCCGTCTCCTACAATGAGCAGTTCTTC.

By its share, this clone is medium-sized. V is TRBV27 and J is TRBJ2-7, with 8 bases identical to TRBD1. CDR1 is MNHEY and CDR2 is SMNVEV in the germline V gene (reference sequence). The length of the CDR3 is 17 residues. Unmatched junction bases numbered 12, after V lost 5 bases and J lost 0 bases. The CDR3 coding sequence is TGTGCCAGCAGTCCACGACCAGGACAGGGCCGCTCCTACGAGCAGTACTTC. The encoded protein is CASSPRPGQGRSYEQYF.

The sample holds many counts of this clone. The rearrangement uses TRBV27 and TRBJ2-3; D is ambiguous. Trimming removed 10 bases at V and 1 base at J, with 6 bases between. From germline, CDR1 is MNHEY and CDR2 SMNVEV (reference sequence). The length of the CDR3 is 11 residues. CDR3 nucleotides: TGTGCCATTAAAGGCACAGATACGCAGTATTTT. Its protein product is CAIKGTDTQYF.

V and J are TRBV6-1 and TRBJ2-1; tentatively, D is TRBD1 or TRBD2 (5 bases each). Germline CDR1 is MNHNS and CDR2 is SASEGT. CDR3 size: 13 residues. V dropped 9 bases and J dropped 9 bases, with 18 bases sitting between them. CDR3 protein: CARNKGPDGEQFF. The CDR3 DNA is TGTGCCAGAAATAAGGGACCGGACGGTGAGCAGTTCTTC.

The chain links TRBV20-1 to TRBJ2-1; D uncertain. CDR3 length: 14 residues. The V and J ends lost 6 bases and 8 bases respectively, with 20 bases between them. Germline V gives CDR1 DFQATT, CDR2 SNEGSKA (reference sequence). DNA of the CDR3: TGCAGTGCCCCAAGGTTACGGTACTGGCATGAGCAGTTCTTC. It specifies CSAPRLRYWHEQFF.

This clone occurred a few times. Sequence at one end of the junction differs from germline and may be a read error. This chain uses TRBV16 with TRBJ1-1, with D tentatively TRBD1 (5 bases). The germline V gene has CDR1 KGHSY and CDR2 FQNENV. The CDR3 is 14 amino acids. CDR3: CASIQRRVNTEAFF. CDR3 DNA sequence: TGTGCCAGCATCCAACGCAGGGTGAACACTGAAGCTTTCTTT. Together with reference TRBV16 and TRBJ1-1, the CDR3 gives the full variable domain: GEEVAQTPKHLVRGEGQKAKLYCAPIKGHSYVFWYQQVLKNEFKFLISFQNENVFDETGMPKERFSAKCLPNSPCSLEIQATKLEDSAVYFCASIQRRVNTEAFFGQGTRLTVV.

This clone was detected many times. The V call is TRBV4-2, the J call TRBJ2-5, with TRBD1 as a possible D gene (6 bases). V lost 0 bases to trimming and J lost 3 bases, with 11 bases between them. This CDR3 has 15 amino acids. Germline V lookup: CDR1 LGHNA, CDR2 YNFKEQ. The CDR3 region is CASSQDRNREETQYF. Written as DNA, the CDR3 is TGTGCCAGCAGCCAAGATCGGAACAGGGAAGAGACCCAGTACTTC.